This TCR beta chain originates from a study of human thymus T cells. Libraries were prepared by immunoSEQ multiplex PCR; TCRdb keeps only in-frame clonotypes and omits some of them. Of 60,000 to 75,000 clones listed, 85% to 95% are singletons. In corrective heart surgery, resections were taken, and these provided the thymus tissue. With regard to this clone: Antigen: not known.

Study-wide results and caveats: Thymic and blood repertoires appeared to show biased V and J gene usage. Thymic repertoires from unrelated individuals overlapped highly, related research reported.

The source of this sequence is a girl in the first two years of life with a congenital heart defect but otherwise immunologically healthy. The sequenced material came from thymus tissue.

CDR3 in DNA: TGTGCCAGCAGCCACGAACATGGCTACACCTTC. It yields the protein CASSHEHGYTF. This chain uses TRBV14 with TRBJ1-2; unclear D gene. The CDR3 is 11 residues long. The ends were cut back, 3 bases at V and 6 bases at J, with 5 bases in the middle. Germline lookup yields CDR1 SGHDN and CDR2 FVKESK.